The source of this TCR beta chain is a study of shared clonotypes between healthy human individuals. The wider study: The people who gave samples were a couple of women and a few men aged 18 to 49.

Naive CD45RA+ and memory CD45RA-negative subsets were split from CD4+ cells. The V end lost 9 bases, the J end lost 5 bases, and 14 bases lay between the germline ends. The CDR3 is made up of 13 amino acids. Germline CDR1 is LNHDA and CDR2 is SQIVND (reference sequence). As to this clone: What it recognizes is unknown.

Assay: immunoSEQ multiplex PCR; the TCRdb copy retains only in-frame clones and omits some. The sample includes about 990,000 clones, more than 75% of them seen just once. Notes on the study in general: Among non-shared clonotypes, generation probabilities were lower than among those shared by all four donors. Among several donors, roughly 5% of naive CD4 clonotypes were found in common.

The sequenced sample was memory CD4+ T cells from PBMCs. The sample's subset: CD45RA-negative fraction. The source is a man between 18 and 29 years old in good health. Some clones in this sample may be carry-over from other donors' samples. The chain recombines TRBV19 with TRBJ1-5; D is undetermined. The CDR3 DNA sequence: TGTGCCAGGACCAAGGGAGTGGATCAGCCCCAGCATTTT. It yields the protein CARTKGVDQPQHF.